These 21 T cell receptor beta chains share one sample of origin, sequenced in a study of T cells after posttransplantation cyclophosphamide. Methotrexate plus calcineurin inhibitor accompanied controls' myeloablative marrow transplants; sampling was 1 year later. The repertoire was sequenced with immunoSEQ multiplex PCR; TCRdb's copy has only in-frame clones and lacks some. The sample has about 17,000 clones, about 82% seen once. The sample was PBMCs, taken roughly 470 days after allogeneic stem cell transplant with calcineurin inhibitor and methotrexate. The receptors stem from a male patient aged 25 to 39 who received an allogeneic stem cell transplant from an unrelated donor, was CMV-positive, and had acute and chronic GVHD. The graft donor may have contributed some T cells.

The chain joins TRBV9 to TRBJ1-1; no clear D gene. The CDR3 sequence is 14 residues long. The germline V gene has CDR1 SGDLS and CDR2 YYNGEE. V lost 4 bases to trimming and J lost 6 bases, with 16 bases between them. The CDR3 sequence is CASSQGPRASEAFF. In DNA, the CDR3 is TGTGCCAGCAGCCAAGGGCCGCGGGCTTCTGAAGCTTTCTTT. Filled out from reference TRBV9 and TRBJ1-1, the complete variable domain reads DSGVTQTPKHLITATGQRVTLRCSPRSGDLSVYWYQQSLDQGLQFLIQYYNGEERAKGNILERFSAQQFPDLHSELNLSSLELGDSALYFCASSQGPRASEAFFGQGTRLTVV.

The rearrangement uses TRBV5-1 and TRBJ2-5, with TRBD1 matching 9 bases. Germline CDR1 and CDR2: SGHRS and YFSETQ. CDR3 length equals 15 residues. V lost 4 bases to trimming and J lost 5 bases; unmatched junction nucleotides: 9. The CDR3 sequence is CASSPLQGARETQYF. In DNA, the CDR3 is TGCGCCAGCAGCCCTCTACAGGGGGCACGGGAGACCCAGTACTTC.

This clone was detected only a few times. V gene TRBV7-8 combines with J gene TRBJ2-7; TRBD1 is a possible D gene (6 bases). The CDR3 length is 14 residues. Germline V gene data show CDR1 as SGHVS and CDR2 as FQNEAQ. The V end was cut by 5 bases, the J end by 7 bases, with 18 bases between. The CDR3 loop reads CASSPPGTSGEQYF. DNA for the CDR3: TGTGCCAGCAGCCCACCTGGGACATCGGGGGAGCAGTACTTC.

V is TRBV9 and J is TRBJ2-1; 11 nucleotides align to TRBD2. Germline assignment: CDR1 SGDLS and CDR2 YYNGEE. With 8 bases clipped from V and 2 bases from J, the junction kept 6 bases outside the gene matches. This CDR3 has 15 amino acids. The CDR3 DNA reads TGTGCCAGTTCACTTAGCGGGGGGGCCTACAATGAGCAGTTCTTC. It translates to CASSLSGGAYNEQFF. Combining the CDR3 with reference TRBV9 and TRBJ2-1 gives the whole variable domain DSGVTQTPKHLITATGQRVTLRCSPRSGDLSVYWYQQSLDQGLQFLIQYYNGEERAKGNILERFSAQQFPDLHSELNLSSLELGDSALYFCASSLSGGAYNEQFFGPGTRLTVL.

The CDR3 protein is CASSNRQGPNVQYF. The CDR3 DNA reads as TGTGCCAGCAGTAACCGACAGGGGCCAAACGTCCAGTACTTC. The gene calls are TRBV6-5 and TRBJ2-5; 8 nucleotides match TRBD1. CDR3 size: 14 residues. The V gene end was trimmed by 5 bases and the J gene end by 10 bases; junction bases not matched to a gene: 12. Germline loops: CDR1 MNHEY, CDR2 SVGAGI.

Concerning this clone: At one end the junction does not follow the germline gene, possibly because of a read error. Other DNA sequences in this specimen translate into the identical CDR3. The chain has TRBV6-5 and TRBJ1-6, with 7 bases matching TRBD1. The CDR3 covers 15 residues. Germline values: CDR1 MNHEY, CDR2 SVGAGI. The CDR3 DNA follows: TGTGCCAGCAGCCGTCCTGGGACAGTTAATTCCCCCCTCCACTTT. This sequence encodes CASSRPGTVNSPLHF.

The V gene is TRBV4-2, the J gene TRBJ1-2; D is possibly TRBD1 (6 bases). The V and J ends lost 6 bases and 7 bases respectively, with 15 bases between them. The CDR3 contains 13 residues. Germline CDR1 LGHNA, CDR2 YNFKEQ. As DNA, the CDR3 is TGTGCCAGCAGTGGGGGCGCCGGACGTGGCTACACCTTC. Residues: CASSGGAGRGYTF.

The V gene is TRBV4-2, the J gene TRBJ1-2; possibly TRBD1 for D (5 bases). CDR1 is LGHNA and CDR2 is YNFKEQ in the germline V gene. The CDR3 extends over 15 amino acids. Trimming removed 4 bases at V and 7 bases at J, with 19 bases between. The CDR3 spells CASSPLLDSVFGYTF. CDR3 sequence (DNA): TGTGCCAGCAGCCCCCTCCTAGACAGTGTATTTGGCTACACCTTC.

The chain uses TRBV28 and TRBJ1-2, with 7 bases fitting TRBD1. The V gene's germline CDR1 is MDHEN and CDR2 SYDVKM. V lost 6 bases and J lost 1; bases outside the gene matches: 14. The CDR3 loop spans 17 amino acids. The CDR3 bases are TGTGCCAGCAGGTCGAACCGGGACAGCCTTAGTAACTATGGCTACACCTTC. The encoded protein is CASRSNRDSLSNYGYTF.

The V call is TRBV7-9, the J call TRBJ1-2; D remains ambiguous. V lost 1 base and J 4 bases, leaving 4 bases between the germline ends. The CDR3 runs 12 residues. The germline V gene has CDR1 SEHNR and CDR2 FQNEAQ (reference sequence). The CDR3 bases are TGTGCCAGCAGCTTAGACTCCTATGGCTACACCTTC. This sequence encodes CASSLDSYGYTF.

The V and J genes are TRBV5-1 and TRBJ1-4, with 9 bases fitting TRBD1. Germline V gives CDR1 SGHRS, CDR2 YFSETQ. The CDR3 covers 17 residues. Trimming cost V 4 bases and J 10 bases; bases outside gene matches: 17. CDR3 region: CASSPLDPGQGVRKLFF. For the CDR3, the DNA is TGCGCCAGCAGCCCTCTAGACCCGGGACAGGGAGTGCGAAAACTGTTTTTT.

The J gene is TRBJ1-5, the V gene TRBV2; 7 bases align to TRBD1. V dropped 6 bases and J dropped 2; count of bases not matched to a gene: 10. Germline CDR1 SNHLY, CDR2 FYNNEI. The CDR3 length is 16 residues. For the CDR3, the DNA is TGTGCCAGCAGCCATGACAGGGATGGTGGCAATCAGCCCCAGCATTTT. It translates to CASSHDRDGGNQPQHF.

The V gene is TRBV11-3, the J gene TRBJ2-1, with a tentative D call TRBD2 (5 bases). This CDR3 is 14 amino acids long. Germline V lookup: CDR1 SGHNT, CDR2 YENEEA. Trimming left V 1 base short and J 9 bases short, with 13 bases between. The CDR3 sequence is CASSLVGVMGEQFF. The CDR3 DNA reads as TGTGCCAGCAGCTTAGTCGGGGTAATGGGTGAGCAGTTCTTC. Variable domain in full (rest from reference TRBV11-3 and TRBJ2-1): EAGVVQSPRYKIIEKKQPVAFWCNPISGHNTLYWYLQNLGQGPELLIRYENEEAVDDSQLPKDRFSAERLKGVDSTLKIQPAELGDSAVYLCASSLVGVMGEQFFGPGTRLTVL.

The chain has TRBV7-9 and TRBJ1-1, with 9 bases fitting TRBD1. The CDR3 has 15 amino acids. Trimming removed 2 bases from V and 1 base from J; junction bases left unmatched: 2. The germline CDR1 and CDR2 sequences are SEHNR and FQNEAQ (reference sequence). CDR3 region: CASSLMGQGNTEAFF. The CDR3 nucleotides are TGTGCCAGCAGCTTAATGGGACAGGGGAACACTGAAGCTTTCTTT.

This clone appeared a single time. V and J are TRBV6-6 and TRBJ2-7; 8 bases line up with TRBD2. This CDR3 spans 15 amino acids. CDR1 is MNHNY and CDR2 is SVGAGI in the germline V gene (reference sequence). V was pared by 5 bases and J by 4 bases, with 10 bases of the junction left unmatched. DNA of the CDR3: TGTGCCAGCAGTCCCTCAGCGGGAGAATTTTACGAGCAGTACTTC. It encodes CASSPSAGEFYEQYF.

The chain uses TRBV4-3 and TRBJ2-3; TRBD2 matches 8 bases. The trim removed 5 bases at V and 1 base at J, leaving 5 bases unmatched. Germline V gene sequence: CDR1 LGHNA, CDR2 YSLEER. CDR3 size: 15 residues. DNA of the CDR3: TGCGCCAGCAGCTTATATAGCGGGGGCACAGATACGCAGTATTTT. Translation: CASSLYSGGTDTQYF.

The chain joins TRBV7-2 to TRBJ2-3; the D is unclear. Germline V gene lookup returns CDR1 SGHTA and CDR2 FQGNSA. The CDR3 covers 12 residues. V was pared by 5 bases and J by 13 bases, with 16 bases between. The CDR3 spells CASSPGLGRKYF. The CDR3 DNA reads as TGTGCCAGCAGCCCTGGTCTCGGTCGTAAGTATTTT.

This chain joins TRBV9 and TRBJ2-1; 7 nucleotides line up with TRBD2. The CDR3 loop spans 14 amino acids. The germline V gene has CDR1 SGDLS and CDR2 YYNGEE. Trimming took 3 bases from V and 9 from J; bases not matched to a gene: 9. CDR3 residues: CASSAGTTGGEQFF. CDR3 coding DNA: TGTGCCAGCAGCGCCGGGACTACCGGGGGTGAGCAGTTCTTC.

This chain uses TRBV30 with TRBJ2-1, with 9 bases that match TRBD2. Germline V CDR1 and CDR2: GTSNPN, SVGIG (reference sequence). The V segment lost 2 bases and the J segment 1 base; nucleotides outside the gene matches: 3. The CDR3 is made up of 15 amino acids. CDR3 loop: CAWSNLAGSYNEQFF. In DNA form, the CDR3 reads TGTGCCTGGAGTAACCTAGCGGGATCCTACAATGAGCAGTTCTTC.

This clone was counted between two and nine times. This chain uses TRBV30 with TRBJ2-3; TRBD2 aligns across 14 bases. With V trimmed by 5 bases and J by 6 bases, 10 bases remained unmatched. Per the germline V gene, CDR1 is GTSNPN and CDR2 is SVGIG (reference sequence). This CDR3 is 16 amino acids long. CDR3 amino acids: CAWQLGTSGSGDTQYF. The CDR3 bases are TGTGCCTGGCAACTCGGGACTAGCGGGAGCGGTGATACGCAGTATTTT.

The chain uses TRBV5-4 and TRBJ2-3, with 9 bases lining up with TRBD1. The CDR3 totals 15 residues. J was trimmed by 7 bases and V by 3 bases; bases with no gene match: 9. Germline CDR1 reads SGHNT; CDR2 reads YYREEE (reference sequence). CDR3 residues: CASSSYRDRDYTQYF. CDR3 nucleotide sequence: TGTGCCAGCAGCTCCTACCGGGACAGGGATTATACGCAGTATTTT.